This entry lists 14 T cell receptor beta chains sequenced from one sample in a study of blood T cell repertoires in COVID-19. The table came from immunoSEQ multiplex PCR; TCRdb's copy has only in-frame clones and leaves some out. The sample includes 70,000 to 75,000 clones, roughly 79% seen only once; the top ten take roughly 22%. The sequencing input was peripheral blood. All receptors derive from a woman in her 70s with acute or convalescent COVID-19.

The rearrangement links TRBV20-1 to TRBJ2-3; D is ambiguous. The germline CDR1 and CDR2 sequences are DFQATT and SNEGSKA (reference sequence). Trimming removed 0 bases from V and 4 bases from J, with 2 bases in between. The CDR3 runs 11 residues. CDR3 residues: CSARDADTQYF. DNA of the CDR3: TGCAGTGCTAGAGACGCAGATACGCAGTATTTT.

The V call is TRBV29-1, the J call TRBJ2-1; the match to TRBD2 covers 11 bases. The junction had 8 bases not matched to a gene; V was cut back by 5 bases and J by 5 bases. CDR1 is SQVTM and CDR2 is ANQGSEA in the germline V gene. The CDR3 is made up of 15 amino acids. CDR3: CSVREWGLADNEQFF. The CDR3 nucleotides read TGCAGCGTTCGGGAATGGGGACTAGCGGACAATGAGCAGTTCTTC.

The chain has TRBV5-1 and TRBJ2-7; 7 bases agree with TRBD2. After removal of 0 bases from V and 5 bases from J, the junction contained 5 bases not matched to a gene. Looked up from germline, CDR1 is SGHRS and CDR2 is YFSETQ. The CDR3 loop spans 14 amino acids. The CDR3 coding sequence is TGCGCCAGCAGCTTGGAGCCTAGCGGAAACGAGCAGTACTTC. This codes for CASSLEPSGNEQYF.

The genes are TRBV11-2 and TRBJ2-4, with D maybe TRBD2 (5 bases). CDR1 is SGHAT and CDR2 is FQNNGV in the germline V gene. CDR3 length equals 16 residues. Trimming cost V 5 bases and J 1 base, with 15 bases left between them. The CDR3 DNA reads TGTGCCAGCAGCGCATCAGAGAGGGCGGCCAAAAACATTCAGTACTTC. This sequence encodes CASSASERAAKNIQYF.

For the CDR3, the DNA is TGTGCTAGTGGTTTGCAAGCCACAGATACGCAGTATTTT. Its protein product is CASGLQATDTQYF. V gene TRBV12-5 combines with J gene TRBJ2-3; no definite D call. Trimming removed 2 bases at V and 2 bases at J, with 5 bases between. Germline-derived CDR1 and CDR2 are LGHNT and FRNRAP. There are 13 residues in the CDR3.

The chain has TRBV5-8 and TRBJ1-2; D possibly corresponds to TRBD1 (6 bases). Germline loops: CDR1 SGHTS, CDR2 YDEGEE. This CDR3 contains 14 residues. Trimming pared 0 bases from V and 4 bases from J, leaving 10 bases between. The CDR3 DNA sequence: TGTGCCAGCAGCTTGGACAGGGCTTTCTATGGCTACACCTTC. Its translation: CASSLDRAFYGYTF.

CDR3 nucleotides: TGTGCCAGCAGCTTACTTGAGTCTTCCCCATCCTTCAACTATGGCTACACCTTC. It codes for CASSLLESSPSFNYGYTF. The chain is built from TRBV11-2 and TRBJ1-2; D call uncertain. CDR3 length equals 18 residues. The germline V gene has CDR1 SGHAT and CDR2 FQNNGV. V was cut by 2 bases and J by 2 bases, with 21 bases left in between.

Within the sample, this clone is medium-sized. The CDR3 protein is CASSQGPSSGSYNEQFF. The CDR3 DNA reads TGTGCCAGCAGCCAGGGCCCCAGTAGCGGATCCTACAATGAGCAGTTCTTC. The chain couples TRBV4-2 to TRBJ2-1; a possible D gene is TRBD2 (6 bases). V lost 3 bases and J 1 base, leaving 16 bases between the germline ends. Germline V gene sequence: CDR1 LGHNA, CDR2 YNFKEQ. The CDR3 spans 17 residues.

This chain joins TRBV9 and TRBJ1-2; D gene ambiguous. Trimming took off 2 bases at V and 2 bases at J, with 7 bases between the two ends. This CDR3 has 13 amino acids. Germline CDR1 is SGDLS and CDR2 is YYNGEE. Written as DNA, the CDR3 is TGTGCCAGCAGCGTTACGAGCAACTATGGCTACACCTTC. The encoded protein is CASSVTSNYGYTF.

The chain has TRBV6-2 or TRBV6-3 and TRBJ2-5, with TRBD1 matching 9 bases. The CDR3 is 17 residues long. J was trimmed by 3 bases and V by 2 bases; bases with no gene match: 10. From germline, CDR1 is MNHEY and CDR2 SVGEGT. In nucleotides, the CDR3 is TGTGCCAGCAGTTACATCCTGGGACAGGGTGGAGAAGAGACCCAGTACTTC. Protein sequence: CASSYILGQGGEETQYF.

This clone was seen a handful of times. The gene calls are TRBV28 and TRBJ1-2, with TRBD1 as a possible D gene (6 bases). CDR3 size: 13 residues. Germline V gene sequence: CDR1 MDHEN, CDR2 SYDVKM. V was trimmed by 6 bases and J by 5 bases, leaving 13 bases between them. CDR3 in DNA: TGTGCCAGCAGCGGAGACAGGAATTATGGCTACACCTTC. The encoded protein is CASSGDRNYGYTF.

CDR3 bases: TGTGCCAGCAGTCCGGGGGGTAGTCAGTACGAGCAGTACTTC. Protein product: CASSPGGSQYEQYF. The chain carries TRBV28 and TRBJ2-7, with 7 bases aligning to TRBD2. The germline gives CDR1 MDHEN, CDR2 SYDVKM. The trim removed 5 bases at V and 4 bases at J, leaving 8 bases unmatched. The CDR3 is 14 amino acids.

This chain's CDR3 is CASSPMAGAGNEQFF. Here the CDR3 DNA reads TGTGCCAGCTCACCAATGGCGGGAGCGGGGAATGAGCAGTTCTTC. The chain joins TRBV18 to TRBJ2-1; the match to TRBD2 covers 7 bases. CDR3 length equals 15 residues. The V gene end was trimmed by 2 bases and the J gene end by 7 bases; junction bases not matched to a gene: 8. Germline values: CDR1 KGHSH, CDR2 LQKENI.

V usage is TRBV6-1 and J usage is TRBJ2-7; D is ambiguous. Germline V gene data show CDR1 as MNHNS and CDR2 as SASEGT. This CDR3 spans 12 amino acids. The V and J ends lost 2 bases and 2 bases respectively, with 4 bases between them. In DNA form, the CDR3 reads TGTGCCAGCAGTGAATTCACCTACGAGCAGTACTTC. Protein: CASSEFTYEQYF.